This is a list of T cell receptor beta chains from one sample in a study of T-cell reconstitution after alpha-beta-depleted transplantation in children. TCRdb re-derived calls from the PCR reads in MiXCR, one entry per CDR3 protein. The sample lists roughly 350,000 distinct CDR3 sequences, 10% seen once, with 2% to 3% in the top ten. Sequences were derived from PBMCs from the stem cell graft donor, sampled from the stem cell graft. The source is a human donor who donated a stem cell graft to a child with acute lymphoblastic leukemia. Each CDR3 is given with its conserved first and last residue. D genes are given only for firm matches. For some rows the clone size is stated as once, few or many, or as a class when expanded; others skip it.

cdr3_length j_call d_call clone_size v_call cdr3_aa
15 TRBJ1-2 - few TRBV12-3/TRBV12-4 CASSFGPRDVDGYTF
16 TRBJ2-2 TRBD1 few TRBV20-1 CSARDMDRGDTGELFF
14 TRBJ1-2 - few TRBV3-1 CASSQKSTAYGYTF
15 TRBJ1-1 TRBD1 - TRBV7-2 CASSTRTGGFTEAFF
15 TRBJ2-2 - once TRBV5-6 CASSFGGGGAGELFF
18 TRBJ1-2 TRBD1 few TRBV28 CASSSPKNRGTVDYGYTF
16 TRBJ1-5 TRBD1 few TRBV28 CASSLSSGPGGQPQHF
15 TRBJ2-1 - - TRBV7-9 CASSSPGDSYNEQFF
14 TRBJ2-7 - few TRBV7-8 CASSPQQGRYEQYF
14 TRBJ2-5 - - TRBV20-1 CSASEGLLQETQYF
16 TRBJ2-1 TRBD2 - TRBV6-1 CASKEVAGGSYNEQFF
14 TRBJ2-3 TRBD2 few TRBV5-5 CASSLGGEGSKQYF
15 TRBJ2-7 - - TRBV5-1 CASRERGTDSYEQYF
15 TRBJ2-1 - - TRBV7-8 CASSLRRITLNEHFF
14 TRBJ2-4 - few TRBV21-1 CASSKKGAKNIQYF
16 TRBJ2-1 - few TRBV12-3/TRBV12-4 CASSLVWGSSYNEQFF
15 TRBJ2-3 TRBD2 - TRBV5-5 CASSPDSGSWDTQYF
15 TRBJ2-7 TRBD1 few TRBV6-5 CASSYAGQGGSEQYF
13 TRBJ1-2 - few TRBV6-1 CASSKGLVIGYTF
14 TRBJ2-4 - few TRBV20-1 CSAETDRAKNIQYF
14 TRBJ2-7 - - TRBV7-9 CASSPTAGLYEQCF
17 TRBJ2-2 - - TRBV5-1 CASSSSAASANTGELFF
14 TRBJ2-1 - many TRBV5-1 CASTSSGGYNEQFF
16 TRBJ2-5 - few TRBV5-1 CASSLGPVGAQETQYF
14 TRBJ2-7 TRBD2 few TRBV7-2 CASARTSGPYEQYF
14 TRBJ1-2 TRBD1 - TRBV19 CASRPQGAWYGYTF
12 TRBJ2-2 - few TRBV19 CASSREIGELFF
15 TRBJ2-7 - - TRBV11-2 CASSLDPDAAYEQYF
12 TRBJ2-7 - - TRBV12-3/TRBV12-4 CASTPATYEQYF
14 TRBJ1-4 TRBD1 few TRBV5-1 CASSTDRAGEKLFF
14 TRBJ2-1 TRBD2 few TRBV7-2 CASTPLSGRDEQFF
15 TRBJ2-1 - few TRBV20-1 CSAPRTPVGYNEQFF
15 TRBJ1-6 - few TRBV12-3/TRBV12-4 CASSPDHSYNSPLHF
16 TRBJ2-5 TRBD2 - TRBV4-1 CASSQPTSGSAETQYF
15 TRBJ1-1 - many TRBV29-1 CSVKAWTAENTEAFF
15 TRBJ2-1 - many TRBV7-9 CASSFRGGGLNEQFF